Below, 2 T cell receptor beta chains from the same sample are listed, as sequenced in a study of blood T cells in healthy people across ages. Using a J-beta primer mix together with a sample-barcoded 5' primer, a second PCR was run for about 6 to 11 cycles. TCRdb independently ran MiXCR on the 5' RACE reads; one entry per CDR3 protein. The sample yields fewer than 950,000 distinct CDR3 sequences, roughly 53% seen once. Sequenced material: blood. The source is a man older than 75 in good health.

The chain couples TRBV5-1 to TRBJ1-1; D gene unclear. CDR3 length: 14 residues. Germline CDR1 SGHRS, CDR2 YFSETQ. Trimming left V 4 bases short and J 2 bases short, with 12 bases between. In nucleotides, the CDR3 is TGCGCCAGCAGCGCGGGTACAGCCAACACTGAAGCTTTCTTT. This encodes CASSAGTANTEAFF.

This clonotype was detected ten times or more. This chain joins TRBV20-1 and TRBJ2-1, with 7 bases fitting TRBD2. This CDR3 comprises 14 residues. Germline lookup yields CDR1 DFQATT and CDR2 SNEGSKA (reference sequence). The CDR3 spells CSAAQAGRGGEQFF. The CDR3 coding sequence is TGCAGCGCCGCCCAAGCGGGAAGGGGCGGTGAGCAGTTCTTC.